Given below is one T cell receptor beta chain in context. Its specificity is unknown. Germline CDR1 and CDR2: WNHNN and SYGVQD (reference sequence). The length of the CDR3 is 15 residues. V dropped 6 bases and J dropped 4; count of bases not matched to a gene: 4. Genomic DNA per cell subset filled all wells of several immunoSEQ plates. In replicate PCRs of sorted subsets, 150 to 200 ng DNA, about 30,000 T cell genomes, was used. The assay was immunoSEQ multiplex PCR, and TCRdb's table has in-frame clones only and misses some. The sample lists about 1 million clones; approximately 72% were seen once. The sample originates from a study of shared clonotypes between healthy human individuals. Study-wide results and limits: Estimated richness was generally greater in naive than memory subsets.

Sequencing was performed on memory CD4+ T cells sorted from blood. Subset defined: CD45RA-negative fraction. V usage is TRBV10-1 and J usage is TRBJ2-2; 11 bases are shared with TRBD1. This sequence originates from a young man in good health. The CDR3 DNA sequence: TGCGCCAGCAGCCGGGACAGGGGGGCCACCGGGGAGCTGTTTTTT. Amino acids: CASSRDRGATGELFF.